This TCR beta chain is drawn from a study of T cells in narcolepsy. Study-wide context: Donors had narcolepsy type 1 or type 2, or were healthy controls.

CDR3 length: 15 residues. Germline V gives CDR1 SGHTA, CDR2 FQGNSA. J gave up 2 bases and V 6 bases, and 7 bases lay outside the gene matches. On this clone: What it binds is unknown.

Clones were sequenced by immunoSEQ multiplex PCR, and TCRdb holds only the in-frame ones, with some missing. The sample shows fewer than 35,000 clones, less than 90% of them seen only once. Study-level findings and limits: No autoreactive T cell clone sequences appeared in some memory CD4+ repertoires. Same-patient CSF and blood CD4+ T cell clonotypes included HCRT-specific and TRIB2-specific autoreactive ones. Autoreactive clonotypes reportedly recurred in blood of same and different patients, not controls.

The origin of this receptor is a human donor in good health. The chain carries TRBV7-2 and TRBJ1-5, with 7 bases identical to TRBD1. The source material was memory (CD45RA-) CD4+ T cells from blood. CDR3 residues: CASRPQGVGNQPQHF. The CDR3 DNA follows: TGTGCCAGCAGGCCTCAGGGGGTTGGCAATCAGCCCCAGCATTTT.